This TCR beta chain was captured by sequencing in a study of T-cell memory formation after mild COVID-19. Whole-study context: The study found TCR clusters largely donor specific.

Findings and caveats of the study: Some clones that responded were present in memory (sampled pre-infection), which suggests cross-reactive memory joined. Among clones contracting day 15 to 85, CD4/CD8 was balanced, whereas later expanders leaned CD4+.

CDR1 and CDR2 from the germline V gene are SQVTM and ANQGSEA. This CDR3 comprises 15 residues. V lost 2 bases to trimming and J lost 2 bases, with 16 bases between them. This clonotype occurred a few times. What it binds is unknown. Constant-segment primers and 5'RACE yielded cDNA libraries for TCR alpha and TCR beta, each carrying sample barcodes and UMIs. TCRdb analysed the 5' RACE reads with MiXCR anew, one entry per CDR3 protein. The profile covers more than 70,000 distinct CDR3 sequences, with approximately 15% appearing a single time and 30% to 35% taken by the ten largest. This rearrangement joins TRBV29-1 to TRBJ2-7, with D possibly called TRBD1 or TRBD2 (6 bases each). Sequenced input: PBMCs or a T cell subset sorted from them (not recorded which). The sequence was obtained from an adult woman who had mild COVID-19 (a few samples of this study predate the infection). Cell type and time point are not known. The CDR3 reads CSVERGRSGAYEQYF. Here the CDR3 DNA reads TGCAGCGTTGAAAGGGGGAGGTCCGGGGCCTACGAGCAGTACTTC.